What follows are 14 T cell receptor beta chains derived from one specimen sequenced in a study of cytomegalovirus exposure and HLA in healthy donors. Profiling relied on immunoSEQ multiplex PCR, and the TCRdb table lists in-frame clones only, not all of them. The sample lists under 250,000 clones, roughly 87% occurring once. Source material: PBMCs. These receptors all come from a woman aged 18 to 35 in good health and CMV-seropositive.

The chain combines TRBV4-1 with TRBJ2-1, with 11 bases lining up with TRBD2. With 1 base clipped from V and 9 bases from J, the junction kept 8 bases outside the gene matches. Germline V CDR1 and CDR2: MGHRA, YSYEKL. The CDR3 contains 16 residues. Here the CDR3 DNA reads TGCGCCAGCAGCCAAGTGGTTAGCGGGAGGGCCGTTGAGCAGTTCTTC. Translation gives CASSQVVSGRAVEQFF.

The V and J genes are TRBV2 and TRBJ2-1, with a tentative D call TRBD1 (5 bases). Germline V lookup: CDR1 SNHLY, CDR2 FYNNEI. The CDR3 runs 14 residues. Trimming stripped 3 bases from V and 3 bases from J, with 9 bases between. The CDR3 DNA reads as TGTGCCAGCAGTGACAGGGTCTTCTACAATGAGCAGTTCTTC. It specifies CASSDRVFYNEQFF.

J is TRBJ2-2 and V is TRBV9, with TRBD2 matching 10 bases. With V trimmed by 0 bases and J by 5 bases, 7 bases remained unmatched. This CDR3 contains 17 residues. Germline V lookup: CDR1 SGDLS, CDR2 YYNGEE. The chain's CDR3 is CASSVVSGRAGTGELFF. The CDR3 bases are TGTGCCAGCAGCGTAGTCAGCGGGAGGGCCGGGACCGGGGAGCTGTTTTTT.

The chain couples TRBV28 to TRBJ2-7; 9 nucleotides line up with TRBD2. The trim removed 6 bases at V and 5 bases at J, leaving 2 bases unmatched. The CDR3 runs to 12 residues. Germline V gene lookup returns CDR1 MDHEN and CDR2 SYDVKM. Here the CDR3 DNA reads TGTGCCAGCAGGGTAGCGGGAGACGAGCAGTACTTC. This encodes CASRVAGDEQYF.

CDR3 sequence (DNA): TGTGCCAGTACGAAGGGGGCCTCTACTACTGAAGCTTTCTTT. Protein product: CASTKGASTTEAFF. The genes are TRBV19 and TRBJ1-1; 7 bases agree with TRBD1. Trimming at V came to 7 bases and at J to 5 bases, leaving 10 bases not matched to a gene. Germline CDR1 LNHDA, CDR2 SQIVND (reference sequence). This CDR3 comprises 14 residues.

CDR3 residues: CASRGFTGGAMGEQFF. In nucleotides, the CDR3 is TGTGCCAGCAGGGGATTTACAGGGGGCGCCATGGGGGAGCAGTTCTTC. This rearrangement joins TRBV28 to TRBJ2-1; 9 bases are a match to TRBD1. Trimming removed 6 bases from V and 10 bases from J; junction bases left unmatched: 16. The CDR3 is made up of 16 amino acids. CDR1 is MDHEN, CDR2 SYDVKM, per germline.

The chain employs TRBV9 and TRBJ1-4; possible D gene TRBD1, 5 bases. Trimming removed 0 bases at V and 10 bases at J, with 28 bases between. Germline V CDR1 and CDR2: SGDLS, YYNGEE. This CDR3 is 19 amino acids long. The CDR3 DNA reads TGTGCCAGCAGCGTAGGCCCCCCGGGACGCGGGGGAGACCAGGGAAAACTGTTTTTT. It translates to CASSVGPPGRGGDQGKLFF.

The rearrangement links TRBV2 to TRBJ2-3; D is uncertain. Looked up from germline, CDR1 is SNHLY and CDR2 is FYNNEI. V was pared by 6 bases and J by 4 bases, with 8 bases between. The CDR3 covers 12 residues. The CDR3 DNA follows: TGTGCCAGCAGCGCAAGAGCAGATACGCAGTATTTT. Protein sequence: CASSARADTQYF.

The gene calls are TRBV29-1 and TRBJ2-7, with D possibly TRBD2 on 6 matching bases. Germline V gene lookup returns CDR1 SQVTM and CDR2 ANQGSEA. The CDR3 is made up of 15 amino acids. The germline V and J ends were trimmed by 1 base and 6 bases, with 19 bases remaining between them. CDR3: CSVEVVGRATGEQYF. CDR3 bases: TGCAGCGTTGAAGTGGTCGGGAGAGCCACAGGCGAGCAGTACTTC.

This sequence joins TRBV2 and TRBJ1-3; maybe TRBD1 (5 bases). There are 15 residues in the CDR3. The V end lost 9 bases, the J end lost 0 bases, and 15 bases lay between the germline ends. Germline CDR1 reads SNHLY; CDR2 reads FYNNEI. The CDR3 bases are TGTGCCAGTTTAAGGGGCAGCGTCTCTGGAAACACCATATATTTT. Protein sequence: CASLRGSVSGNTIYF.

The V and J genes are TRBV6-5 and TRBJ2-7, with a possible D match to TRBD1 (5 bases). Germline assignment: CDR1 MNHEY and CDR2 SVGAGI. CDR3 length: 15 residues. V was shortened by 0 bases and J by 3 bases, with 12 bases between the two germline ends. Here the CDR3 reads CASSYSTANYYEQYF. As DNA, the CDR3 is TGTGCCAGCAGTTACTCGACAGCGAACTACTACGAGCAGTACTTC.

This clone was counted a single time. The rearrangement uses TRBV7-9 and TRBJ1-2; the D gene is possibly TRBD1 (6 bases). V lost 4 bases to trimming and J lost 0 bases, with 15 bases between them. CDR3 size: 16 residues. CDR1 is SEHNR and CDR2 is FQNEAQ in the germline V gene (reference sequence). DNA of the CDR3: TGTGCCAGCAGCTCCGCCGGACAGATTACTAACTATGGCTACACCTTC. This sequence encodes CASSSAGQITNYGYTF.

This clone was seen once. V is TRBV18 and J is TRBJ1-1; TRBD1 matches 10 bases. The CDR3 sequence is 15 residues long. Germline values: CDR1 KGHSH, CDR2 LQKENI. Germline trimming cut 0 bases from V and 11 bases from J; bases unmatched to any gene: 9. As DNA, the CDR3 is TGTGCCAGCTCACCACCGGGACAGGGGCCTCTCGGGGCTTTCTTT. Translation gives CASSPPGQGPLGAFF.

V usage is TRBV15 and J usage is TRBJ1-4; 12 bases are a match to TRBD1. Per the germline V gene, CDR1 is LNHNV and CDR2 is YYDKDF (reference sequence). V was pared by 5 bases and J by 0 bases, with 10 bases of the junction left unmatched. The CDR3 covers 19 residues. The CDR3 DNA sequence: TGTGCCACCAGCCCCGCTTTGGGACAGGGGGCTGCAACTAATGAAAAACTGTTTTTT. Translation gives CATSPALGQGAATNEKLFF.